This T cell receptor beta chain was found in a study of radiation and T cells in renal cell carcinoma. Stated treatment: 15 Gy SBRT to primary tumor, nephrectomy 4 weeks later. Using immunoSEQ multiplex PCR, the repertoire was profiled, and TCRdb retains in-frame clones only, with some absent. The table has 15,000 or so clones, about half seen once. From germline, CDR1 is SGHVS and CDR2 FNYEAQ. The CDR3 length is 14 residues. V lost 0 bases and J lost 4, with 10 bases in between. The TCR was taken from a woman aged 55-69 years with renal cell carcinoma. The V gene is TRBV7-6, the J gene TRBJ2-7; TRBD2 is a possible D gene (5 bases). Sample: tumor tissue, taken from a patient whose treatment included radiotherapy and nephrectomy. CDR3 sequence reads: CASSLAGNQYEQYF. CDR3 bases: TGTGCCAGCAGCTTAGCCGGGAACCAATACGAGCAGTACTTC.